This is a list of T cell receptor beta chains from one sample in a study of T-cell memory formation after mild COVID-19. TCRdb re-called the 5' RACE reads through MiXCR, storing one row per CDR3 protein. The data show 35,000 to 50,000 distinct CDR3 sequences, more than 9% seen once. Material: PBMCs or a T cell subset sorted from them (not recorded which). The source of these receptors is an adult woman who had mild COVID-19 (a few samples of this study predate the infection). Cell type and time point are not known. CDR3s include the opening cysteine and the closing phenylalanine or tryptophan. Each record gives: D gene, V gene, clone size, J gene, CDR3 DNA, CDR3 protein. The D gene is left open where the match is weak. Clone size is given for some rows only: seen once, a few or many times, or a class if the clone is expanded.

NA	TRBV19	NA	TRBJ2-2	TGTGCCAGTAGTAGGCTGGACAGCCCCACCGGGGAGCTGTTTTTT	CASSRLDSPTGELFF
TRBD1	TRBV20-1	few	TRBJ2-5	TGCAGGATAGACAGGGGGGGACAAGAGACCCAGTACTTC	CRIDRGGQETQYF
TRBD1	TRBV2	few	TRBJ1-4	TGTGCCAGCCGGGACAGGGGGCGACTTAATGAAAAACTGTTTTTT	CASRDRGRLNEKLFF
NA	TRBV12-3/TRBV12-4	few	TRBJ2-1	TGTGCCAGCAGGCGGGGCAATGAGCAGTTCTTC	CASRRGNEQFF
TRBD2	TRBV2	few	TRBJ2-3	TGTGCCAGCAGCCTCCGGGGTAGCGGGACCACAGATACGCAGTATTTT	CASSLRGSGTTDTQYF
NA	TRBV20-1	NA	TRBJ1-2	TGCAGTGCTAGAGATGGCAGCAGGGAGAGAGGCTACACCTTC	CSARDGSRERGYTF
NA	TRBV4-1	NA	TRBJ2-3	TGCGCCAGCAGCCAAGATGAGCAGGATACGCAGTATTTT	CASSQDEQDTQYF
NA	TRBV20-1	few	TRBJ1-1	TGCAGTGCTAGGGTGGCGTACACTGAAGCTTTCTTT	CSARVAYTEAFF
NA	TRBV10-2	few	TRBJ2-1	TGCGCCAGCAGTAGAGTGGGCTCCCCCTACAATGAGCAGTTCTTC	CASSRVGSPYNEQFF
NA	TRBV6-6	NA	TRBJ1-6	TGTGCCAGCAGTTACGGGAGGTCAGACAATTCACCCCTCCACTTT	CASSYGRSDNSPLHF